This T cell receptor (beta chain) was captured in a study of CD8+ T cells in alopecia areata (dated by TCRdb to 2016 to 2019). Regarding the study in general: Treated patients were enrolled in an open-label pilot trial of oral tofacitinib, 5 to 10 mg twice daily, for moderate-to-severe alopecia areata. Tofacitinib was given for 6 to 18 months, followed by 6 months of follow-up off drug to assess delayed response and recurrence. Disease severity in treated patients was measured with the SALT score, which quantifies the percentage of affected scalp surface area. High-throughput TCRbeta sequencing was used to examine T cell clonal expansion in alopecia areata in both the C3H/HeJ mouse model and human patients. In humans, TCRbeta sequencing was performed on scalp tissue and on sorted CD4+ and CD8+ peripheral blood T cells from healthy controls and from patients with patchy or totalis/universalis alopecia areata. Biopsies were taken from tofacitinib-treated patients at baseline and again at 4 and 24 weeks into treatment, and several of those patients also had a later scalp biopsy. Scalp clonality was compared across normal scalp (n=4), patchy alopecia areata scalp (n=8), and alopecia totalis/universalis scalp (n=8). RNA was extracted with the PAXgene miRNA kit for fixed scalp, the miRNeasy kit for PBMCs, and the RNeasy kit for mouse skin. immunoSEQ multiplex PCR using 35 Vbeta forward primers and 13 Jbeta reverse primers was used to amplify TCRbeta CDR3 regions.

Here V drops 2 bases and J drops 12 bases, and the junction holds 7 bases not matched to any gene. Via the germline V gene, CDR1 is SGHAT and CDR2 FQNNGV. The CDR3 runs 13 residues from the cysteine to the phenylalanine. Here the CDR3 DNA is all that survives: 39 bases in frame from base 1. As regards this clone: The specificity of this receptor is unknown. One base away there is no much larger clone; base qualities are not given.

The treatment or condition label here, explained by the study, means: oral pan-JAK inhibitor, 5-10 mg twice daily. Lesional scalp punch biopsies and peripheral blood were collected from alopecia areata patients. PBMCs were isolated by density centrifugation and stained for CD3, CD4 and CD8, and CD4+ and CD8+ T cells were sorted on a FACSAria. Points the paper makes about the study in general: Compared with normal scalp, lesional scalp had higher clonality and more expanded CD8+ clones, particularly in alopecia totalis/universalis, a pattern that suggests antigenic drive. The treated cohort was small, with a single nonresponder, so links between baseline CD8+ expansion and response need larger studies. Compared with mice, TCR sequences shared between patients were less clear, possibly partly because of HLA diversity across the patient population. During tofacitinib treatment, many expanded lesional clones remained in scalp and blood, and this persistence may partly explain relapse after treatment is stopped. Unlike mouse skin, which is dominated by gammadelta T cells, normal human skin has resident alphabeta T cells that are also sequenced, and this complicates analysis of the scalp TCR repertoire. Scalp clonality and the number of expanded CD8+ clones among the top 100 scalp clones were significantly decreased by tofacitinib.

To prepare the library, the immunoSEQ multiplex PCR assay was applied. For TCR sequencing, RNA was extracted from every sample and reverse transcribed into cDNA to serve as template. SuperScript III was used for first-strand cDNA synthesis, primed with a 2:1 mix of oligo-dT and random hexamers. A synthetic immune receptor repertoire was used to measure amplification bias, and any remaining bias was corrected computationally. The authors' analysis ran thus. Raw reads were preprocessed for error removal, and CDR3 was defined according to IMGT conventions as running from the conserved cysteine to phenylalanine. To get clonality, Shannon entropy was normalized by log2 of the number of productive unique TCRs and the result was subtracted from 1. Whether each scalp clone was CD4 or CD8 was inferred by checking scalp TCRbeta sequences against the CD4 and CD8 repertoires from sorted blood. TCRdb took over this immuneACCESS table, retaining in-frame rearrangements with V and J assigned. Such tables are incomplete; in checked studies, under half of the missing clones stem from an unresolved V gene, and the remainder is unexplained. That table gives V, J and clone size, and the DNA gave D and trimming. This sample is represented by more than 200,000 clones; less than 50% of them were singletons. The top ten clones comprise about 2.6% of the sample.

Specimen: CD4+ T cells sorted from blood, collected between weeks 36 and 40, from a patient treated with tofacitinib. This TCR was recovered from a human donor with alopecia areata. The chain is encoded by TRBV11-2 joined to TRBJ2-5; 9 of the junction bases match TRBD2. The nucleotide sequence is given as TGTGCCAGCAGCTTATGGGTAGCGGGAGTGGAGTACTTC. Its protein is CASSLWVAGVEYF.